This is a list of T cell receptor beta chains from one sample in a study of T cell responses to AZD1222 COVID-19 vaccine. The table came from immunoSEQ multiplex PCR; TCRdb's copy has only in-frame clones and leaves some out. Here the sample spans roughly 140,000 clones, roughly four fifths being singletons. The sample here was peripheral blood, taken on day 0 of MenACWY control vaccination. These receptors originate from an adult in good health. The CDR3 runs from the conserved cysteine through the conserved F or W.

V | CDR3
TRBV7-6 | CASSLVGQGANTDTQYF
TRBV11-2 | CASSSTFPLEGYTF
TRBV6-1 | CASSDQGLYGYTF
TRBV29-1 | CSVVDGNYGYTF
TRBV9 | CASSVNTVGGYTF
TRBV25-1 | CASGPDTGELFF
TRBV10-3 | CAISAGSPGELFF
TRBV11-2 | CASSSSPFEQYF
TRBV5-1 | CARNGRAGEVQETQYF
TRBV11-2 | CASSLDRGQGASVAFF
TRBV7-3 | CASSLADRGSPLHF
TRBV7-6 | CASSPTLTKPYNEQFF
TRBV9 | CATARGGGANYGYTF
TRBV3-1/TRBV3-2 | CASSHRLGANTGELFF
TRBV5-1 | CASSRQGYNTGELFF
TRBV11-2 | CASSLLGTEAFF
TRBV20-1 | CSARAGYEQYF
TRBV7-8 | CASSTIDRAVANYGYTF
TRBV29-1 | CSVEGATGDRAGELFF
TRBV6-2/TRBV6-3 | CASSPRRGRDTQYF
TRBV27 | CASSSYGNTGELFF
TRBV6-5 | CASSSAGSEQYF
TRBV9 | CASSVVVNRADTQYF
TRBV20-1 | CSASSRGDHTGELFF
TRBV11-2 | CASSLGQVNTEVFF
TRBV7-9 | CASSSSGIAKNIQYF
TRBV6-5 | CASSPGPATNEKLFF
TRBV5-6 | CASSPPLSMNTEAFF
TRBV5-1 | CASSWGQGNYEQYF
TRBV10-2 | CASTPELSRGQEQYF
TRBV3-1/TRBV3-2 | CASSQGATSHAYF
TRBV7-3 | CASSAGASYEQYF
TRBV3-1/TRBV3-2 | CASSHRGGTDTQYF
TRBV2 | CASRLRGANEKLFF
TRBV5-8 | CASGSRGYSNQPQHF
TRBV9 | CASSVVGVAGSSYNEQFF
TRBV3-1/TRBV3-2 | CASSPVRGQGEEKLFF
TRBV15 | CATSRDRDRPTNYGYTF
TRBV7-2 | CASSRRDYFDEQFF
TRBV6-4 | CASSEDSSTEAFF
TRBV3-1/TRBV3-2 | CASSRQGASGNTIYF
TRBV12-3/TRBV12-4 | CASTPTANTEAFF
TRBV19 | CASRLADRGPRQPQHF
TRBV7-3 | CASSQGPNTEAFF
TRBV14 | CASSGLRAGAYNEQFF
TRBV10-2 | CASSGTGTHEQYF
TRBV19 | CASSERAEQYF
TRBV10-3 | CAISERTGPGLEQFF
TRBV10-3 | CAISEVRDSPVALFF
TRBV5-6 | CASSRWDRGNYGYTF
TRBV5-1 | CASSSVRAGNTGELFF
TRBV5-4 | CASIPDQGGVGYTF
TRBV19 | CASSGREGPGELFF